Below are 28 T cell receptor beta chains sequenced from a single sample in a study of blood T cell repertoires in COVID-19. Measured with immunoSEQ multiplex PCR; TCRdb has only the in-frame clones, and not every one. The table includes some 42,000 clones, 76% detected once. The sample comprised peripheral blood. These receptor sequences come from a man older than 75 with acute or convalescent COVID-19.

This clone was detected a few times. This sequence joins TRBV19 and TRBJ1-5, with 7 bases aligning to TRBD1. The CDR3 consists of 14 residues. Trimming removed 8 bases from V and 4 bases from J; junction bases left unmatched: 8. CDR1 and CDR2 from the germline V gene are LNHDA and SQIVND (reference sequence). The CDR3 DNA follows: TGTGCCAGTGGTAACAGGGGAAGGAATCAGCCCCAGCATTTT. Residues: CASGNRGRNQPQHF.

This chain links TRBV7-9 with TRBJ2-7, with D perhaps TRBD1 (5 bases). The CDR3 spans 13 residues. CDR1 is SEHNR and CDR2 is FQNEAQ in the germline V gene (reference sequence). V lost 4 bases and J lost 1, with 8 bases in between. The CDR3 protein is CASSSRDSYEQYF. CDR3 in DNA: TGTGCCAGCAGCTCCAGGGATTCCTACGAGCAGTACTTC.

Turning to this clone: One end of the junction fails to match germline, which may point to a read error. The genes are TRBV5-4 and TRBJ1-5; 10 positions match TRBD1. Germline CDR1 and CDR2: SGHNT and YYREEE (reference sequence). This CDR3 contains 12 residues. The CDR3 reads CASSIPGQGMIF. The CDR3 region has the DNA TGTGCCAGCAGCATCCCGGGACAGGGGATGATTTTT.

The chain links TRBV11-2 to TRBJ2-1, with 10 bases aligning to TRBD2. Germline V gene data show CDR1 as SGHAT and CDR2 as FQNNGV. V gave up 3 bases and J gave up 4 bases; unmatched junction bases: 3. The CDR3 is made up of 15 amino acids. CDR3 sequence (DNA): TGTGCCAGCAGCTTTAGCGGGGGGATTTACAATGAGCAGTTCTTC. Translation gives CASSFSGGIYNEQFF. Based on the CDR3 plus reference TRBV11-2 and TRBJ2-1, the full variable domain is EAGVAQSPRYKIIEKRQSVAFWCNPISGHATLYWYQQILGQGPKLLIQFQNNGVVDDSQLPKDRFSAERLKGVDSTLKIQPAKLEDSAVYLCASSFSGGIYNEQFFGPGTRLTVL.

This chain joins TRBV2 and TRBJ2-1; D not certain. Germline-derived CDR1 and CDR2 are SNHLY and FYNNEI. With 5 bases removed from V and 4 bases from J, the gap between germline ends came to 9 bases. CDR3 length: 13 amino acids. CDR3 DNA sequence: TGTGCCAGCAGTACCCTGGAGTACAATGAGCAGTTCTTC. Translated, it gives CASSTLEYNEQFF.

The chain combines TRBV10-2 with TRBJ2-1; D might be TRBD1 (7 bases). Germline loops: CDR1 WSHSY, CDR2 SAAADI. The V and J ends lost 8 bases and 10 bases respectively, with 15 bases between them. The CDR3 consists of 12 residues. The CDR3 protein is CASGGDRWEQFF. The DNA for the CDR3 is TGCGCCAGCGGCGGGGACAGATGGGAGCAGTTCTTC.

This clone was recorded only once. This chain joins TRBV5-5 and TRBJ1-6, with TRBD1 matching over 9 bases. The CDR3 has 18 amino acids. Germline CDR1 is SGHKS and CDR2 is YYEKEE (reference sequence). Trimming cost V 4 bases and J 0 bases; bases outside gene matches: 8. CDR3 sequence: CASSAGQGLSSYNSPLHF. The DNA of the CDR3 is TGTGCCAGCAGCGCGGGACAGGGACTGAGCTCCTATAATTCACCCCTCCACTTT.

V usage is TRBV5-1 and J usage is TRBJ2-5; D is uncertain. The ends were cut back, 0 bases at V and 3 bases at J, with 9 bases in the middle. Germline V gene sequence: CDR1 SGHRS, CDR2 YFSETQ. The CDR3 totals 14 residues. CDR3 in DNA: TGCGCCAGCAGCTTGGGACAAGTAGAAGAGACCCAGTACTTC. Translating gives CASSLGQVEETQYF.

J is TRBJ1-2 and V is TRBV3-1 (or the pseudogene TRBV3-2); D uncertain. V was clipped by 1 base and J by 4 bases, with 16 bases between them. Looked up from germline, CDR1 is LGHDT and CDR2 is YNNKEL (reference sequence). This CDR3 spans 16 amino acids. Here the CDR3 reads CASSQGPLRPGYGYTF. In DNA, the CDR3 is TGTGCCAGCAGCCAAGGCCCGTTACGGCCAGGCTATGGCTACACCTTC.

This chain connects TRBV9 to TRBJ1-1; D is undetermined. The CDR3 totals 15 residues. Deletions cut 4 bases from V and 2 bases from J, with 15 bases between. From germline, CDR1 is SGDLS and CDR2 YYNGEE. The CDR3 DNA reads TGTGCCAGCAGCTTGGGCCCGGGATCTAACACTGAAGCTTTCTTT. It is translated as CASSLGPGSNTEAFF.

V and J are TRBV4-2 and TRBJ2-2; D unresolved. The CDR3 runs to 16 residues. Trimming removed 1 base at V and 0 bases at J, with 9 bases between. CDR1 and CDR2 (germline): LGHNA, YNFKEQ. As DNA, the CDR3 is TGTGCCAGCAGCCAAGTGGTAGAGCCGAACACCGGGGAGCTGTTTTTT. Amino acid sequence: CASSQVVEPNTGELFF.

The chain is built from TRBV14 and TRBJ1-1, with D unresolved. V was shortened by 0 bases and J by 1 base, with 3 bases between the two germline ends. Germline V CDR1 and CDR2: SGHDN, FVKESK. This CDR3 contains 13 residues. The CDR3 region is CASSQDQNTEAFF. CDR3 coding DNA: TGTGCCAGCAGCCAAGACCAGAACACTGAAGCTTTCTTT.

This clone has more than one count but fewer than ten. V usage is TRBV18 and J usage is TRBJ1-1, with D maybe TRBD1 (5 bases). Trimming took off 2 bases at V and 7 bases at J, with 11 bases between the two ends. Germline V gene data show CDR1 as KGHSH and CDR2 as LQKENI. The CDR3 covers 13 residues. The CDR3 spells CASSPSRQFEAFF. The CDR3 DNA follows: TGTGCCAGCTCACCATCGAGACAGTTTGAAGCTTTCTTT.

The chain recombines TRBV18 with TRBJ2-7, with 9 positions matching TRBD1. The V gene's germline CDR1 is KGHSH and CDR2 LQKENI. The CDR3 totals 14 residues. V shed 3 bases and J 7 bases; nucleotides not matched to a gene: 7. The CDR3 coding sequence is TGTGCCAGCTCACCGGGACAGGGAGGGGGTGAGCAGTACTTC. Protein: CASSPGQGGGEQYF.

This chain connects TRBV9 to TRBJ1-4; 9 nucleotides line up with TRBD1. CDR3 size: 16 residues. The trim removed 0 bases at V and 1 base at J, leaving 1 base unmatched. Germline loops: CDR1 SGDLS, CDR2 YYNGEE. CDR3 residues: CASSVDRGLTNEKLFF. In DNA, the CDR3 is TGTGCCAGCAGCGTAGACAGGGGGCTAACTAATGAAAAACTGTTTTTT.

This clone was seen repeatedly, ten times or more. The gene calls are TRBV19 and TRBJ1-5; D gene uncertain. In germline, CDR1 is LNHDA, CDR2 SQIVND (reference sequence). This CDR3 contains 14 residues. Trimming removed 1 base at V and 3 bases at J, with 7 bases between. This chain's CDR3 is CASSIVAINQPQHF. The CDR3 DNA follows: TGTGCCAGTAGTATAGTAGCCATCAATCAGCCCCAGCATTTT. Together with reference TRBV19 and TRBJ1-5, the CDR3 gives the full variable domain: DGGITQSPKYLFRKEGQNVTLSCEQNLNHDAMYWYRQDPGQGLRLIYYSQIVNDFQKGDIAEGYSVSREKKESFPLTVTSAQKNPTAFYLCASSIVAINQPQHFGDGTRLSIL.

This clone has just one count. The CDR3 DNA is TGTGCCAGCAGCTTCGGGTACGAGCAGTACTTC. Translation: CASSFGYEQYF. The chain is built from TRBV13 and TRBJ2-7; no definite D call. The CDR3 totals 11 residues. V lost 3 bases, J lost 4 bases, and 4 bases lay in between. The germline gives CDR1 PRHDT, CDR2 FYEKMQ (reference sequence).

The genes are TRBV2 and TRBJ2-7; D is uncertain. Germline V lookup: CDR1 SNHLY, CDR2 FYNNEI. CDR3 length: 13 amino acids. The ends were cut back, 4 bases at V and 0 bases at J, with 7 bases in the middle. CDR3 sequence reads: CASSATFSYEQYF. In nucleotides, the CDR3 is TGTGCCAGCAGTGCGACATTCTCCTACGAGCAGTACTTC.

The chain couples TRBV6-5 to TRBJ2-5, with D perhaps TRBD1 (6 bases). V lost 6 bases and J 0 bases, leaving 11 bases between the germline ends. Germline V gene data show CDR1 as MNHEY and CDR2 as SVGAGI. The length of the CDR3 is 14 residues. The CDR3 loop is CASRGDRYQETQYF. The CDR3 nucleotides read TGTGCCAGCAGGGGAGACAGGTACCAAGAGACCCAGTACTTC.

CDR3 nucleotide sequence: TGTGCCTGGAGTCTTCCGGGAGAAAAACTGTTTTTT. It is translated as CAWSLPGEKLFF. This sequence joins TRBV30 and TRBJ1-4; D is ambiguous. Trimming cost V 2 bases and J 8 bases, with 9 bases left between them. Germline assignment: CDR1 GTSNPN and CDR2 SVGIG (reference sequence). The CDR3 covers 12 residues.

The chain joins TRBV18 to TRBJ1-2, with 10 bases aligning to TRBD1. The V gene end was trimmed by 3 bases and the J gene end by 3 bases; junction bases not matched to a gene: 4. The CDR3 is 15 residues long. Per germline, CDR1 KGHSH and CDR2 LQKENI. The CDR3 nucleotides read TGTGCCAGCTCACCTTCCGGGACAGGGGACTATGGCTACACCTTC. The encoded protein is CASSPSGTGDYGYTF.

J is TRBJ2-7 and V is TRBV3-1 (or the pseudogene TRBV3-2), with a weak D call TRBD2 (6 bases). Germline values: CDR1 LGHDT, CDR2 YNNKEL (reference sequence). V lost 2 bases to trimming and J lost 3 bases, with 8 bases between them. This CDR3 contains 13 residues. The CDR3 spells CASSQWGDYEQYF. The DNA for the CDR3 is TGTGCCAGCAGCCAATGGGGGGACTACGAGCAGTACTTC.

In its sample, this clone was seen a few times. The chain links TRBV4-1 to TRBJ2-7, with 9 positions matching TRBD2. Per germline, CDR1 MGHRA and CDR2 YSYEKL. Trimming removed 1 base from V and 4 bases from J; junction bases left unmatched: 8. The CDR3 is made up of 16 amino acids. The CDR3 nucleotides are TGCGCCAGCAGCCAAGGACAAACTAGCGGGTTATACGAGCAGTACTTC. Translating gives CASSQGQTSGLYEQYF.

The chain uses TRBV4-2 and TRBJ2-1; 9 bases line up with TRBD2. With 3 bases clipped from V and 3 bases from J, the junction kept 6 bases outside the gene matches. Germline V gene data show CDR1 as LGHNA and CDR2 as YNFKEQ. The CDR3 covers 16 residues. This chain's CDR3 is CASSQAAGGDYNEQFF. CDR3 DNA: TGTGCCAGCAGCCAGGCGGCGGGGGGGGACTACAATGAGCAGTTCTTC.

This clone ranks as hyperexpanded. The V call is TRBV9, the J call TRBJ2-5, with 8 positions matching TRBD2. Germline CDR1 and CDR2: SGDLS and YYNGEE. Trimming took 4 bases from V and 5 from J; bases not matched to a gene: 16. The CDR3 is 17 amino acids. CDR3 residues: CASSSRRGGPVSETQYF. CDR3 nucleotide sequence: TGTGCCAGCAGCTCCCGACGGGGGGGGCCAGTTTCGGAGACCCAGTACTTC.

The J gene is TRBJ2-5, the V gene TRBV19, with D tentatively TRBD2 (5 bases). The ends were cut back, 6 bases at V and 2 bases at J, with 16 bases in the middle. Germline V gives CDR1 LNHDA, CDR2 SQIVND (reference sequence). The CDR3 length is 15 residues. CDR3 sequence (DNA): TGTGCCAGTAGCCTATATTCGACTACTCAAGAGACCCAGTACTTC. Translation gives CASSLYSTTQETQYF. The full variable domain, with the rest looked up from reference TRBV19 and TRBJ2-5, is DGGITQSPKYLFRKEGQNVTLSCEQNLNHDAMYWYRQDPGQGLRLIYYSQIVNDFQKGDIAEGYSVSREKKESFPLTVTSAQKNPTAFYLCASSLYSTTQETQYFGPGTRLLVL.

The chain combines TRBV11-1 with TRBJ2-1, with 11 positions matching TRBD2. CDR3 length equals 15 residues. The germline CDR1 and CDR2 sequences are SGHAT and FQDESV (reference sequence). The trim removed 3 bases at V and 6 bases at J, leaving 4 bases unmatched. The CDR3 nucleotides are TGTGCCAGCAGCTTTAGCGGGGGGGCCTTCAATGAGCAGTTCTTC. It encodes CASSFSGGAFNEQFF.

V usage is TRBV7-2 and J usage is TRBJ2-1, with TRBD1 identical over 11 bases. J gave up 7 bases and V 2 bases, and 4 bases lay outside the gene matches. The germline CDR1 and CDR2 sequences are SGHTA and FQGNSA. This CDR3 has 15 amino acids. For the CDR3, the DNA is TGTGCCAGCAGCTTATTTGGGACAGGGGGAAATGAGCAGTTCTTC. It translates to CASSLFGTGGNEQFF.